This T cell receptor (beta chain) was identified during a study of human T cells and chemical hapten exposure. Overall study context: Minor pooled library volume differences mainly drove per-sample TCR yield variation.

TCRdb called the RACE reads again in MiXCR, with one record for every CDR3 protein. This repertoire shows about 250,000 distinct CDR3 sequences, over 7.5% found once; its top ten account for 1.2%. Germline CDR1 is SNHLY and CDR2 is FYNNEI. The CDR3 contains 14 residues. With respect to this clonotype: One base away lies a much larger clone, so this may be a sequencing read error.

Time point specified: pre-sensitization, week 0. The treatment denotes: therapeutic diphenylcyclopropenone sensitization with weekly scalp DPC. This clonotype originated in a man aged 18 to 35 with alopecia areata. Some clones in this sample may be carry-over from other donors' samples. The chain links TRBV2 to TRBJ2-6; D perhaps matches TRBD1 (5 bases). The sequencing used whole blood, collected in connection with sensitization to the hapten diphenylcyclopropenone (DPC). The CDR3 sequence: CASSDTSGANVMTF. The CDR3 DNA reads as TGTGCCAGCAGTGACACATCTGGGGCCAACGTCATGACTTTC. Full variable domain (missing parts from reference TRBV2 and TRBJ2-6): EPEVTQTPSHQVTQMGQEVILRCVPISNHLYFYWYRQILGQKVEFLVSFYNNEISEKSEIFDDQFSVERPDGSNFTLKIRSTKLEDSAMYFCASSDTSGANVMTFGAGSRLTVL.